These 2 T cell receptor beta chains originate from one sample sequenced in a study of TIL therapy for anti-PD-1-resistant metastatic lung cancer. The libraries were made with immunoSEQ v3. Here immunoSEQ multiplex PCR was the method, and the copy in TCRdb shows in-frame clones only, minus some. The table shows more than 90,000 clones, with about three fifths occurring only once. Described time point: pre-treatment sample, taken before nivolumab and TIL therapy. Pleural nodules or supraclavicular lymph nodes made up most of the excised metastases sampled. The sample consisted of tumor tissue, taken at baseline. The receptors originated from a person aged 25 to 80 with non-small cell lung cancer.

This clone was observed a few times. The chain recombines TRBV6-5 with TRBJ2-5, with D possibly being TRBD2 (6 bases). Trimming removed 0 bases at V and 5 bases at J, with 16 bases between. This CDR3 region has 16 residues. CDR1 and CDR2 from the germline V gene are MNHEY and SVGAGI. Here the CDR3 DNA reads TGTGCCAGCAGTTACTCGATGGGGGGAACGGGGGAGACCCAGTACTTC. Translation: CASSYSMGGTGETQYF.

CDR3 sequence: CASRRDGTWNTEAFF. CDR3 sequence (DNA): TGCGCCAGCAGACGTGATGGGACGTGGAACACTGAAGCTTTCTTT. This chain joins TRBV5-1 and TRBJ1-1, with a tentative D call TRBD1 (5 bases). The CDR3 runs to 15 residues. The germline V and J ends were trimmed by 5 bases and 1 base, with 15 bases remaining between them. Germline V gene data show CDR1 as SGHRS and CDR2 as YFSETQ.